This TCR beta chain was retrieved from a study of cytomegalovirus exposure and HLA in healthy donors. V was pared by 0 bases and J by 3 bases, with 8 bases of the junction left unmatched. The CDR3 loop spans 16 amino acids. CDR1 and CDR2 from the germline V gene are LGHNT and FRNRAP. PCR was performed using 60 Vbeta and 13 Jbeta primers. Profiled with immunoSEQ multiplex PCR; TCRdb holds only in-frame clones, not every one. Altogether some 160,000 clones are present, less than 90% being singletons, with the ten largest covering 2.5%. The sequencing sample was made of PBMCs. The TCR sequence derives from a boy aged 2 to 10 in good health and CMV-seronegative. V gene TRBV12-5 combines with J gene TRBJ2-7; 7 bases are a match to TRBD1. Here the CDR3 reads CASGLVTGTASYEQYF. DNA for the CDR3: TGTGCTAGTGGTTTGGTAACCGGGACAGCGAGCTACGAGCAGTACTTC.